The 24 T cell receptor beta chains listed next were all sequenced from one sample in a study of post-analysis software for immune sequencing data. These TCRs' antigens remain unknown. General observations from the study: Included in a set of roughly five TRBV segments more frequent in patients than controls were TRBV5-6, TRBV5-1 and TRBV20-1.

cDNA libraries for TCR beta contained unique molecular identifiers. TCRdb re-analysed the PCR reads in MiXCR, keeping a single row per CDR3 protein. The sample contains almost 700,000 distinct CDR3 sequences, 59% of which appear only once. Sequencing was performed on blood. These receptors were taken from a girl under 10 years old with multiple sclerosis.

The rearrangement joins TRBV7-6 to TRBJ2-3; D may be TRBD1 (6 bases). The CDR3 consists of 14 residues. The germline CDR1 and CDR2 sequences are SGHVS and FNYEAQ. Trimming took 5 bases from V and 6 from J, leaving 15 bases between them. DNA of the CDR3: TGTGCCAGCAGCCCCCGAACAGGGTCGGATACGCAGTATTTT. The encoded protein is CASSPRTGSDTQYF.

The rearrangement uses TRBV15 and TRBJ2-1, with D hard to call. With 0 bases removed from V and 4 bases from J, the gap between germline ends came to 13 bases. From germline, CDR1 is LNHNV and CDR2 YYDKDF (reference sequence). The CDR3 consists of 16 residues. For the CDR3, the DNA is TGTGCCACCAGCAGAGAGAAGTTGGTCAATTACAATGAGCAGTTCTTC. Protein sequence: CATSREKLVNYNEQFF.

V is TRBV20-1 and J is TRBJ2-1; D gene uncertain. Deletions cut 6 bases from V and 0 bases from J, with 9 bases between. This CDR3 is 13 amino acids long. Germline CDR1 and CDR2: DFQATT and SNEGSKA (reference sequence). The CDR3 spells CSAFSSSYNEQFF. The CDR3 region has the DNA TGCAGTGCCTTCTCCAGCTCCTACAATGAGCAGTTCTTC.

The rearrangement joins TRBV18 to TRBJ1-2, with D possibly matching TRBD1 (5 bases). The CDR3 is 16 amino acids. Germline V gene lookup returns CDR1 KGHSH and CDR2 LQKENI. V was shortened by 2 bases and J by 2 bases, with 15 bases between the two germline ends. The CDR3 sequence: CASSPNTGPGNYGYTF. In DNA, the CDR3 is TGTGCCAGCTCACCAAACACAGGCCCGGGGAACTATGGCTACACCTTC.

This clonotype came up once. J is TRBJ1-1 and V is TRBV19, with 9 bases matching TRBD1. V was pared by 7 bases and J by 1 base, with 4 bases of the junction left unmatched. CDR3 length: 14 residues. Germline loops: CDR1 LNHDA, CDR2 SQIVND (reference sequence). The CDR3, as DNA: TGTGCCAGTATCGACAGGGGGGGGAACACTGAAGCTTTCTTT. Protein: CASIDRGGNTEAFF. Variable domain in full (rest from reference TRBV19 and TRBJ1-1): DGGITQSPKYLFRKEGQNVTLSCEQNLNHDAMYWYRQDPGQGLRLIYYSQIVNDFQKGDIAEGYSVSREKKESFPLTVTSAQKNPTAFYLCASIDRGGNTEAFFGQGTRLTVV.

The V and J genes are TRBV7-9 and TRBJ2-1, with D perhaps matching TRBD1 (7 bases). Looked up from germline, CDR1 is SEHNR and CDR2 is FQNEAQ (reference sequence). CDR3 length: 14 amino acids. The V and J ends lost 1 base and 10 bases respectively, with 14 bases between them. The CDR3 region is CASSLGNPGGEQFF. The CDR3 DNA is TGTGCCAGCAGCTTAGGCAATCCAGGGGGGGAGCAGTTCTTC.

The chain is built from TRBV20-1 and TRBJ1-2; D ambiguous. Per germline, CDR1 DFQATT and CDR2 SNEGSKA (reference sequence). V was clipped by 5 bases and J by 4 bases, with 8 bases between them. The CDR3 has 11 amino acids. CDR3 loop: CSAPRGYGYTF. The CDR3 nucleotides are TGCAGTGCTCCCCGGGGCTATGGCTACACCTTC.

V usage is TRBV29-1 and J usage is TRBJ1-2; a weak D match, TRBD1 (5 bases). Trimming shortened V by 3 bases and J by 6 bases, and 26 bases separated the two germline ends. The CDR3 sequence is 17 residues long. Per the germline V gene, CDR1 is SQVTM and CDR2 is ANQGSEA. The CDR3 loop reads CSVDGGDRLRPGDGYTF. For the CDR3, the DNA is TGCAGCGTTGATGGGGGAGACAGACTTCGACCTGGGGATGGCTACACCTTC.

The chain couples TRBV20-1 to TRBJ2-1; D ambiguous. V was trimmed by 0 bases and J by 10 bases, leaving 10 bases between them. This CDR3 has 12 residues. Germline CDR1 is DFQATT and CDR2 is SNEGSKA (reference sequence). In DNA, the CDR3 is TGCAGTGCTAGAGATCGAAGCGACGAGCAGTTCTTC. Amino acids: CSARDRSDEQFF.

V and J are TRBV30 and TRBJ1-1; 9 nucleotides agree with TRBD1. The germline V gene has CDR1 GTSNPN and CDR2 SVGIG (reference sequence). With 1 base clipped from V and 0 bases from J, the junction kept 6 bases outside the gene matches. The CDR3 length is 16 residues. The DNA for the CDR3 is TGTGCCTGGAGTGAATTCGGGACAGGGATGAACACTGAAGCTTTCTTT. The encoded protein is CAWSEFGTGMNTEAFF.

The chain uses TRBV4-1 and TRBJ2-1, with 9 bases lining up with TRBD2. CDR1 is MGHRA and CDR2 is YSYEKL in the germline V gene. This CDR3 spans 15 amino acids. The J segment lost 5 bases and the V segment lost 0 bases, leaving 2 bases of the junction unmatched. The CDR3 spells CASSQELAGDNEQFF. In DNA, the CDR3 is TGCGCCAGCAGCCAAGAATTAGCGGGAGACAATGAGCAGTTCTTC.

The rearrangement joins TRBV20-1 to TRBJ2-5; TRBD2 matches 8 bases. Germline V gives CDR1 DFQATT, CDR2 SNEGSKA (reference sequence). This CDR3 contains 14 residues. V shed 5 bases, J shed 4 bases, and the junction held 9 bases outside the gene matches. The CDR3 here is CSAPRRGAGETQYF. CDR3 in DNA: TGCAGTGCTCCCCGGCGGGGGGCCGGAGAGACCCAGTACTTC.

The V and J genes are TRBV12-3 or TRBV12-4 and TRBJ2-3; maybe TRBD2 (5 bases). This CDR3 has 14 amino acids. The V end was cut by 6 bases, the J end by 3 bases, with 13 bases between. CDR3 nucleotide sequence: TGTGCCAGCAGCGCGAGGGCCCGGACAGATACGCAGTATTTT. This sequence encodes CASSARARTDTQYF.

The chain carries TRBV12-3 or TRBV12-4 and TRBJ1-2; 10 nucleotides align to TRBD1. The V and J ends lost 6 bases and 5 bases, in that order; junction bases with no gene match: 6. CDR3 size: 14 residues. DNA for the CDR3: TGTGCCAGCAGGAACCGGGACAGGGGTTATGGCTACACCTTC. It encodes CASRNRDRGYGYTF.

In its sample, this clonotype was seen a few times. The chain joins TRBV5-1 to TRBJ1-1; TRBD1 agrees at 8 bases. Trimming cost V 0 bases and J 1 base; bases outside gene matches: 5. The CDR3 sequence is 16 residues long. Germline V CDR1 and CDR2: SGHRS, YFSETQ. CDR3 nucleotides: TGCGCCAGCAGCTTGGGAGGGGGACAGGCGAACACTGAAGCTTTCTTT. Encoded protein: CASSLGGGQANTEAFF.

The CDR3 bases are TGTGCCAGCAGCTACAACCGGGACGGGGCTAGAGAGACCCAGTACTTC. Its translation: CASSYNRDGARETQYF. The J gene is TRBJ2-5, the V gene TRBV7-2; D could derive from TRBD1 or TRBD2 (5 bases each). V lost 4 bases and J 4 bases, leaving 19 bases between the germline ends. The CDR3 has 16 amino acids. Germline values: CDR1 SGHTA, CDR2 FQGNSA.

The CDR3: CSVPRGGASSGANVLTF. In nucleotides, the CDR3 is TGCAGTGTCCCGAGGGGGGGTGCGAGCTCTGGGGCCAACGTCCTGACTTTC. The chain carries TRBV20-1 and TRBJ2-6; tentatively, D is TRBD2 (7 bases). V lost 7 bases to trimming and J lost 0 bases, with 19 bases between them. Germline V gene sequence: CDR1 DFQATT, CDR2 SNEGSKA (reference sequence). The CDR3 spans 17 residues.

This clonotype has more than one count but fewer than ten. The V and J genes are TRBV9 and TRBJ1-6, with 7 nucleotides matching TRBD1. CDR1 and CDR2 (germline): SGDLS, YYNGEE. There are 14 residues in the CDR3. V was pared by 0 bases and J by 9 bases, with 3 bases of the junction left unmatched. The CDR3 sequence is CASSVGTGGSPLHF. CDR3 DNA sequence: TGTGCCAGCAGCGTAGGGACAGGCGGTTCACCCCTCCACTTT.

The chain has TRBV7-9 and TRBJ1-1; possibly TRBD1 for D (5 bases). Germline-derived CDR1 and CDR2 are SEHNR and FQNEAQ (reference sequence). Trimming took 1 base from V and 3 from J, leaving 12 bases between them. CDR3 length: 15 amino acids. CDR3 protein: CASSLGLGGDTEAFF. The CDR3 DNA reads TGTGCCAGCAGCTTAGGATTGGGGGGAGACACTGAAGCTTTCTTT.

The chain combines TRBV20-1 with TRBJ2-1, with TRBD2 identical over 10 bases. V dropped 3 bases and J dropped 7; count of bases not matched to a gene: 9. Looked up from germline, CDR1 is DFQATT and CDR2 is SNEGSKA (reference sequence). This CDR3 has 15 amino acids. The CDR3 loop is CSASSLAGVRNEQFF. In DNA form, the CDR3 reads TGCAGTGCTAGTAGCCTAGCGGGAGTTCGGAATGAGCAGTTCTTC.

The chain recombines TRBV10-3 with TRBJ2-1; the match to TRBD2 covers 10 bases. CDR3 length: 16 amino acids. Germline V gene lookup returns CDR1 ENHRY and CDR2 SYGVKD. Losses at the gene ends were 6 bases for V and 4 bases for J; bases not matched to a gene: 9. CDR3 bases: TGTGCCATCAGGTCAAGCGGGAGGGCCTCGTACAATGAGCAGTTCTTC. It is translated as CAIRSSGRASYNEQFF.

This clonotype appeared a few times. The genes are TRBV10-3 and TRBJ2-5; 8 bases are a match to TRBD2. CDR3 length: 13 amino acids. CDR1 and CDR2 (germline): ENHRY, SYGVKD. J lost 2 bases, V lost 6 bases, and 2 bases had no gene match. The CDR3 DNA reads as TGTGCCATCAGACTAGCGGCTCAAGAGACCCAGTACTTC. Protein product: CAIRLAAQETQYF.

This chain joins TRBV20-1 and TRBJ2-1, with TRBD2 identical over 11 bases. Germline lookup yields CDR1 DFQATT and CDR2 SNEGSKA (reference sequence). This CDR3 has 14 amino acids. Trimming at V came to 7 bases and at J to 2 bases, leaving 4 bases not matched to a gene. This CDR3 reads CSGETSGAYNEQFF. DNA of the CDR3: TGCAGTGGTGAGACTAGCGGGGCCTACAATGAGCAGTTCTTC.

The DNA for the CDR3 is TGTGCCTGGAGCCCGAACACTAGCGGGAATGAGCAGTTCTTC. It is translated as CAWSPNTSGNEQFF. The V and J genes are TRBV30 and TRBJ2-1, with 9 positions matching TRBD2. J was trimmed by 7 bases and V by 3 bases; bases with no gene match: 7. The CDR3 is 14 residues long. CDR1 and CDR2 (germline): GTSNPN, SVGIG (reference sequence).